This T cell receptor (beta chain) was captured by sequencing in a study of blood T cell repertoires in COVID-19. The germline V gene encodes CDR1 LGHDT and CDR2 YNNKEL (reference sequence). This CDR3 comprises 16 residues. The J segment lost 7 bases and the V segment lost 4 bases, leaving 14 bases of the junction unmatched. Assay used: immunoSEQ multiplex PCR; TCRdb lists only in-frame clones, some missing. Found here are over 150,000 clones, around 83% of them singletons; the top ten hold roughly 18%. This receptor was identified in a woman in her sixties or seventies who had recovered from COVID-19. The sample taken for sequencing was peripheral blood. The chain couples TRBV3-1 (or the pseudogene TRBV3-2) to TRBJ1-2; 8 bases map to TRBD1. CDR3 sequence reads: CASSPARGRGLFGYTF. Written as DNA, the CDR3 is TGTGCCAGCAGCCCAGCTCGGGGCAGGGGGCTGTTTGGCTACACCTTC.